What follows is one T cell receptor beta chain and its context. This specimen belongs to a study of blood T cell repertoires in COVID-19. Some clones are missing from TCRdb's copy, which holds only in-frame ones; the method was immunoSEQ multiplex PCR. The repertoire consists of about 78,000 clones, with 86% occurring once and the leading ten covering approximately 4.4%. From germline, CDR1 is LNHDA and CDR2 SQIVND (reference sequence). The junction had 6 bases not matched to a gene; V was cut back by 7 bases and J by 1 base. The CDR3 is 16 residues long. The origin of this receptor is a man aged 45-60 years with active or convalescent COVID-19. The chain links TRBV19 to TRBJ2-3, with TRBD2 matching 12 bases. Sequencing was carried out using peripheral blood. The chain's CDR3 is CASNPRLAGGTDTQYF. In DNA form, the CDR3 reads TGTGCCAGTAATCCAAGACTAGCGGGGGGCACAGATACGCAGTATTTT.